Shown below are 24 T cell receptor beta chains from a single sample sequenced in a study of memory CD4+ T cells and cytomegalovirus serostatus. The method was immunoSEQ multiplex PCR; TCRdb's version includes in-frame clones alone and lacks a portion of them. The sample holds about 56,000 clones, more than 75% seen once. The sort gate was single viable CD3+CD4+CD8-CD45RO+ cells for memory CD4+ T cells. Sequenced sample: memory CD4+ T cells from blood. The receptor set was obtained from an adult in good health and CMV-seronegative.

This sequence joins TRBV2 and TRBJ1-2; D is perhaps TRBD1 (6 bases). CDR3 length: 14 amino acids. V lost 4 bases, J lost 4 bases, and 13 bases lay in between. Germline V CDR1 and CDR2: SNHLY, FYNNEI. CDR3 residues: CASSARGSGYGYTF. The CDR3 bases are TGTGCCAGCAGTGCCAGGGGCTCGGGCTATGGCTACACCTTC. The variable domain in full, with the rest retrieved from reference TRBV2 and TRBJ1-2, is EPEVTQTPSHQVTQMGQEVILRCVPISNHLYFYWYRQILGQKVEFLVSFYNNEISEKSEIFDDQFSVERPDGSNFTLKIRSTKLEDSAMYFCASSARGSGYGYTFGSGTRLTVV.

The chain recombines TRBV7-9 with TRBJ1-1; 8 nucleotides match TRBD1. The germline V gene encodes CDR1 SEHNR and CDR2 FQNEAQ (reference sequence). J was trimmed by 5 bases and V by 6 bases; bases with no gene match: 11. The CDR3 runs 15 residues. The CDR3 DNA reads TGTGCCAGCAGACCGAAGGACAGGGTTGGGACTGAAGCTTTCTTT. Protein product: CASRPKDRVGTEAFF.

CDR3 residues: CASSPGTGGYGYTF. CDR3 sequence (DNA): TGTGCCAGCAGCCCCGGGACAGGGGGATATGGCTACACCTTC. The chain is built from TRBV7-9 and TRBJ1-2, with TRBD1 matching over 11 bases. Germline loops: CDR1 SEHNR, CDR2 FQNEAQ (reference sequence). The V and J ends lost 5 bases and 5 bases, in that order; junction bases with no gene match: 4. This CDR3 has 14 amino acids.

This chain uses TRBV18 with TRBJ1-5, with D unresolved. Germline CDR1 KGHSH, CDR2 LQKENI. This CDR3 is built from 14 residues. V was clipped by 2 bases and J by 2 bases, with 7 bases between them. CDR3 in amino acids: CASSPGIGNQPQHF. The CDR3 DNA is TGTGCCAGCTCACCAGGGATCGGCAATCAGCCCCAGCATTTT.

The table lists this clone with a count of one. J is TRBJ2-5 and V is TRBV4-1; D is possibly TRBD2 (5 bases). Germline CDR1 reads MGHRA; CDR2 reads YSYEKL. This CDR3 is built from 15 residues. Between the trimmed V and J ends, which lost 6 bases and 5 bases, there was a span of 19 bases. In DNA form, the CDR3 reads TGCGCCAGCAGTCGGTGGCAAGGGAGCCGGGAGACCCAGTACTTC. It encodes CASSRWQGSRETQYF.

In its sample, this clone was seen a few times. The gene calls are TRBV5-1 and TRBJ2-3; a weak D match, TRBD2 (6 bases). Per germline, CDR1 SGHRS and CDR2 YFSETQ. V shed 0 bases and J shed 0 bases, with 11 bases lying between them. The CDR3 has 16 amino acids. The CDR3 DNA sequence: TGCGCCAGCAGCTTGGCGGGGGATCCTAGCACAGATACGCAGTATTTT. This sequence encodes CASSLAGDPSTDTQYF.

This chain links TRBV11-3 with TRBJ2-1; perhaps TRBD1 as D (5 bases). Trimming shortened V by 5 bases and J by 2 bases, and 13 bases separated the two germline ends. This CDR3 spans 15 amino acids. Germline V lookup: CDR1 SGHNT, CDR2 YENEEA. Here the CDR3 DNA reads TGTGCCAGCAGCCCCCGACAGAGTACCTACAATGAGCAGTTCTTC. It codes for CASSPRQSTYNEQFF.

This CDR3 reads CSVGSAGPTEAFF. In DNA, the CDR3 is TGCAGCGTTGGTTCAGCAGGACCCACTGAAGCTTTCTTT. The gene calls are TRBV29-1 and TRBJ1-1; D is ambiguous. V was clipped by 4 bases and J by 4 bases, with 13 bases between them. Germline V gives CDR1 SQVTM, CDR2 ANQGSEA. The CDR3 loop spans 13 amino acids.

V is TRBV18 and J is TRBJ2-3; D is unresolved. Per germline, CDR1 KGHSH and CDR2 LQKENI. This CDR3 has 11 amino acids. V was shortened by 7 bases and J by 0 bases, with 2 bases between the two germline ends. CDR3 in amino acids: CASFSTDTQYF. CDR3 sequence (DNA): TGTGCCAGCTTCAGCACAGATACGCAGTATTTT.

The chain is built from TRBV9 and TRBJ2-2; TRBD2 aligns across 9 bases. V dropped 0 bases and J dropped 4; count of bases not matched to a gene: 4. This CDR3 region has 16 residues. Germline V CDR1 and CDR2: SGDLS, YYNGEE. The CDR3 DNA is TGTGCCAGCAGCGTAGACCGCGGGGGGGCCACCGGGGAGCTGTTTTTT. Protein sequence: CASSVDRGGATGELFF.

This clone was seen a handful of times. The same CDR3 is also encoded by other DNA sequences in this sample. The chain joins TRBV5-1 to TRBJ2-3; 12 bases agree with TRBD2. CDR3 length: 15 residues. Germline assignment: CDR1 SGHRS and CDR2 YFSETQ. V shed 5 bases and J 6 bases; nucleotides not matched to a gene: 7. The CDR3 nucleotides are TGCGCCAGCAGGGGGCTAGCGGGGGGGCCCGATACGCAGTATTTT. It specifies CASRGLAGGPDTQYF.

The genes are TRBV5-1 and TRBJ1-1, with 7 bases lining up with TRBD1. The CDR3 sequence is 14 residues long. After removal of 3 bases from V and 4 bases from J, the junction contained 6 bases not matched to a gene. Per the germline V gene, CDR1 is SGHRS and CDR2 is YFSETQ. In DNA, the CDR3 is TGCGCCAGCAGCTACACTACAGGGGTCACTGAAGCTTTCTTT. Translation: CASSYTTGVTEAFF.

This rearrangement joins TRBV19 to TRBJ1-5; D not resolved. V was shortened by 5 bases and J by 7 bases, with 9 bases between the two germline ends. This CDR3 is built from 12 residues. Per germline, CDR1 LNHDA and CDR2 SQIVND (reference sequence). The CDR3: CASSPSRQPQHF. CDR3 nucleotide sequence: TGTGCCAGTAGTCCCTCCAGGCAGCCCCAGCATTTT.

This rearrangement joins TRBV9 to TRBJ1-6; a weak D match, TRBD1 (5 bases). In germline, CDR1 is SGDLS, CDR2 YYNGEE. CDR3 length: 14 residues. Trimming took 4 bases from V and 5 from J, leaving 10 bases between them. DNA for the CDR3: TGTGCCAGCAGCCTCGACAGTAATAATTCACCCCTCCACTTT. Its translation: CASSLDSNNSPLHF.

The chain joins TRBV2 to TRBJ2-3, with 8 bases fitting TRBD2. The CDR3 contains 15 residues. After removal of 1 base from V and 1 base from J, the junction contained 1 base not matched to a gene. Germline V gene data show CDR1 as SNHLY and CDR2 as FYNNEI. This chain's CDR3 is CASSEGLARTDTQYF. The CDR3 region has the DNA TGTGCCAGCAGTGAAGGACTAGCGCGCACAGATACGCAGTATTTT.

The J gene is TRBJ2-3, the V gene TRBV4-2; D unresolved. CDR1 and CDR2 (germline): LGHNA, YNFKEQ. V dropped 0 bases and J dropped 9 bases, with 7 bases sitting between them. The CDR3 contains 12 residues. The CDR3 nucleotides read TGTGCCAGCAGCCAAGACTTAGTGACGCAGTATTTT. It specifies CASSQDLVTQYF.

This clone has only a few counts. The V call is TRBV5-8, the J call TRBJ2-1, with TRBD2 matching over 9 bases. CDR1 and CDR2 from the germline V gene are SGHTS and YDEGEE. This CDR3 contains 15 residues. The ends lost 0 bases at V and 12 bases at J; junction bases unmatched: 10. CDR3 region: CASSLDRREGGRQFF. The CDR3 bases are TGTGCCAGCAGCTTGGACAGGCGGGAGGGAGGACGGCAGTTCTTC.

V is TRBV7-9 and J is TRBJ2-3; TRBD2 aligns across 11 bases. CDR1 and CDR2 from the germline V gene are SEHNR and FQNEAQ (reference sequence). Trimming at V came to 4 bases and at J to 5 bases, leaving 8 bases not matched to a gene. This CDR3 has 16 amino acids. CDR3 amino acids: CASSSVAGGPGDTQYF. CDR3 sequence (DNA): TGTGCCAGCAGCTCCGTAGCGGGGGGGCCAGGAGATACGCAGTATTTT.

The chain joins TRBV6-1 to TRBJ2-3; the D is unclear. Trimming left V 6 bases short and J 1 base short, with 11 bases between. CDR1 MNHNS and CDR2 SASEGT come from the germline V gene. This CDR3 is built from 14 residues. Written as DNA, the CDR3 is TGTGCCAGCAGCCCAAAACTGGGCACAGATACGCAGTATTTT. Protein: CASSPKLGTDTQYF.

This chain joins TRBV9 and TRBJ1-1; TRBD1 is a possible D gene (6 bases). The CDR3 has 15 amino acids. Germline CDR1 is SGDLS and CDR2 is YYNGEE. Trimming cost V 1 base and J 0 bases, with 10 bases left between them. DNA for the CDR3: TGTGCCAGCAGCGTAAGCCAGGGGTTGAACACTGAAGCTTTCTTT. As protein: CASSVSQGLNTEAFF.

The V call is TRBV28, the J call TRBJ1-5; D gene uncertain. The germline CDR1 and CDR2 sequences are MDHEN and SYDVKM. The CDR3 runs 13 residues. The germline V and J ends were trimmed by 5 bases and 6 bases, with 11 bases remaining between them. The CDR3 DNA reads TGTGCCAGCAGTCGTGGATTCCCTCAGCCCCAGCATTTT. This codes for CASSRGFPQPQHF. Based on the CDR3 plus reference TRBV28 and TRBJ1-5, the full variable domain is DVKVTQSSRYLVKRTGEKVFLECVQDMDHENMFWYRQDPGLGLRLIYFSYDVKMKEKGDIPEGYSVSREKKERFSLILESASTNQTSMYLCASSRGFPQPQHFGDGTRLSIL.

The chain recombines TRBV7-2 with TRBJ2-7; unclear D gene. This CDR3 has 13 residues. CDR1 SGHTA and CDR2 FQGNSA come from the germline V gene. Trimming pared 5 bases from V and 3 bases from J, leaving 11 bases between. In nucleotides, the CDR3 is TGTGCCAGCAGCCCGGACCCGATCTACGAGCAGTACTTC. It specifies CASSPDPIYEQYF.

V is TRBV25-1 and J is TRBJ2-3; D possibly matches TRBD1 or TRBD2 (6 bases each). With 4 bases removed from V and 6 bases from J, the gap between germline ends came to 14 bases. The CDR3 covers 14 residues. Germline CDR1 is MGHDK and CDR2 is SYGVNS. The CDR3 DNA is TGTGCCAGCAGTGGGAGGCAGGGGAGGGATACGCAGTATTTT. Translation: CASSGRQGRDTQYF.

The genes are TRBV2 and TRBJ1-5; D ambiguous. Trimming took off 1 base at V and 4 bases at J, with 5 bases between the two ends. Germline values: CDR1 SNHLY, CDR2 FYNNEI. The CDR3 runs 13 residues. The CDR3 DNA reads as TGTGCCAGCAGTGAAGGCTTGAATCAGCCCCAGCATTTT. Its protein product is CASSEGLNQPQHF.